This T cell receptor beta chain is from a study of T cell repertoires in cytomegalovirus infection. The CDR3 contains 14 residues. CDR1 SQVTM and CDR2 ANQGSEA come from the germline V gene. Deletions cut 4 bases from V and 2 bases from J, with 13 bases between. TCRdb reprocessed the reads via MiXCR and lists one record per CDR3 protein. Of around 740,000 distinct CDR3 sequences listed, roughly 36% were seen once; the top ten hold around 2.6%. The sample comprised PBMCs. This clonotype was obtained from a human donor in good health (CMV status not recorded). Some clones in this sample may be carry-over from other donors' samples. The chain couples TRBV29-1 to TRBJ2-3; D might be TRBD1 (5 bases). In DNA form, the CDR3 reads TGCAGCGTTGTAACAGGCCTGCTCACAGATACGCAGTATTTT. Protein: CSVVTGLLTDTQYF.